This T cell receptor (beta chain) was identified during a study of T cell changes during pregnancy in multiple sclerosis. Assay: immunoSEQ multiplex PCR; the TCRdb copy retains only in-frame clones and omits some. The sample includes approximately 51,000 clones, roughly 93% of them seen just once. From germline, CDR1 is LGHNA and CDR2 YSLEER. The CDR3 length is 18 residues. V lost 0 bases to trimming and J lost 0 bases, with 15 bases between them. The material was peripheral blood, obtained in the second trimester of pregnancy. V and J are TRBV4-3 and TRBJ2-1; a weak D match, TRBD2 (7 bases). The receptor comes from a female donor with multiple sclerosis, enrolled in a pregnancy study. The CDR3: CASSQEAGGGSSYNEQFF. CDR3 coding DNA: TGCGCCAGCAGCCAAGAGGCTGGGGGCGGGAGCTCCTACAATGAGCAGTTCTTC.